The present T cell receptor (beta chain) was sequenced within a study of shared clonotypes between healthy human individuals. Some clones are missing from TCRdb's copy, which holds only in-frame ones; the method was immunoSEQ multiplex PCR. The sample lists 2 million to 3 million clones, around nine tenths seen once, with around 0.14% in the top ten. V was shortened by 4 bases and J by 3 bases, with 13 bases between the two germline ends. This CDR3 has 14 amino acids. Germline V gives CDR1 SGHRS, CDR2 YFSETQ. The genes are TRBV5-1 and TRBJ2-5; D might be TRBD1 or TRBD2, each matching 5 bases. The sequenced sample was naive CD4+ T cells sorted from blood. Subset defined: CD45RA+ positively selected. This receptor was identified in a young man in good health. DNA for the CDR3: TGCGCCAGCAGCGGAATCGGGGCTAAAGAGACCCAGTACTTC. The encoded protein is CASSGIGAKETQYF.